This T cell receptor beta chain was captured by sequencing in a study of shared T cell receptors in the human thymus (dated by TCRdb to the early 2020s). As for the study more broadly: The study examined how self-reactive, shared T-cell receptor alpha chains are generated in the human thymus.

For this chain, trimming is 8 bases at the V end and 2 bases at the J end, and the number of junction bases without a gene match is 2. The CDR3, from cysteine to phenylalanine, totals 15 residues. Only CDR3 DNA is held: 45 bases, read in frame from base 1. Sequences ENHRY (CDR1) and SYGVKD (CDR2) are obtained from the germline V gene. Libraries were prepared through the immunoSEQ multiplex PCR assay. The immuneACCESS repertoire file appears here via TCRdb, limited to in-frame rearrangements. These files lack a portion of the clones; in checked studies, under half of the deficit traces to unresolved V genes, and the cause of the others is not known. The sample includes 630,000 or so clones, with approximately 87% observed a single time. About 0.0094% of the sample rests with the top ten. Worth noting for this clone: Which antigen it targets is not known. Nothing much larger sits one base from this clone, and base qualities are not available.

These same data were also listed under a study on human thymus T cells. As the second study states: The donors were immunologically healthy infants in Finland who had open corrective cardiac surgery for congenital heart defects. Thymus tissue was collected as surgical resects that were removed during corrective cardiac surgery. Usage of V and J gene segments appeared to be biased in both the thymic and the peripheral blood repertoires. Highly overlapping thymic TCR repertoires among unrelated individuals were reported in the related research. The study described the TCR alpha and beta repertoires in under 10 infant thymus samples and four matching peripheral blood samples. Donor ages ranged from about 6 to 244 days, and the cohort comprised roughly 6 male and a couple of female infants. Thymocytes were released mechanically from tissue and stored at -70 °C as pellets of 10-30 million cells. A QIAsymphony instrument was used to extract genomic DNA from the frozen cell pellets. TCRB and TCRAD loci were amplified from a standardized quantity of quality-controlled genomic DNA using the immunoSEQ multiplex PCR assay. Amplicons spanned the V(D)J region at a length sufficient to cover the CDR3 and identify V and J genes. The commercial immunoSEQ service was used to sequence amplicons on an Illumina platform. Corrections for primer bias and sequencing errors followed previously described methods, while TCRAD and TCRB definitions were based on the IMGT database. The repertoires were analysed using immunoSEQ Analyzer 3.0 and VDJTools for basic statistics, V/J segment usage, diversity estimates, rarefaction and pairwise overlap. Chao1, ChaoE, Efron-Thisted, Shannon and inverse Simpson indices were used to estimate diversity, which was also estimated on datasets down-sampled to the smallest sample. For repertoire overlap, CDR3 nucleotide sequence, V gene and J gene had to match strictly, and clustering was done by Jaccard-based multidimensional scaling. Thymus samples yielded on average approximately 800,000 unique TCRB clonotypes, compared with some 89,000 from blood samples.

The source of this sequence is a boy in the first two years of life with a congenital heart defect. Donor details come from another sample of the same person, matched by shared clones. Sequencing was carried out using thymocytes. The V and J segments used are TRBV10-3 and TRBJ2-1, and 14 junctional nucleotides match TRBD2. The bases read TGTGCCATCGGGACTAGCGGGGGCACCTACAATGAGCAGTTCTTC. It specifies CAIGTSGGTYNEQFF.